One and the same sample provided the 30 T cell receptor beta chains below, sequenced in a study of blood T cell repertoires in COVID-19. Data came from immunoSEQ multiplex PCR; TCRdb stores just in-frame clones and leaves some out. The data hold tens of thousands of clones, with about nine tenths observed a single time. Sequencing used peripheral blood. The source is a woman aged 45-65 years with active or convalescent COVID-19.

This chain links TRBV29-1 with TRBJ1-5; TRBD1 aligns across 7 bases. Germline V CDR1 and CDR2: SQVTM, ANQGSEA. This CDR3 region has 14 residues. V trimming: 8 bases; J trimming: 4 bases; junction bases outside the gene matches: 11. The CDR3 region has the DNA TGCAGCTTTTCGACAGGGTTGTGGAATCAGCCCCAGCATTTT. It encodes CSFSTGLWNQPQHF.

V usage is TRBV5-6 and J usage is TRBJ2-5, with 9 bases aligning to TRBD1. The V gene's germline CDR1 is SGHDT and CDR2 YYEEEE. V trimming: 7 bases; J trimming: 4 bases; junction bases outside the gene matches: 14. CDR3 size: 16 residues. The chain's CDR3 is CASGGRPGQGGETQYF. The CDR3 DNA is TGTGCCAGCGGAGGGCGACCGGGACAGGGTGGAGAGACCCAGTACTTC.

This chain joins TRBV6-5 and TRBJ2-4; D is undetermined. The CDR3 length is 13 residues. V was trimmed by 7 bases and J by 3 bases, leaving 10 bases between them. CDR1 and CDR2 (germline): MNHEY, SVGAGI. The DNA of the CDR3 is TGTGCCAGCATGGGCATTGGCAAAAACATTCAGTACTTC. This translates into CASMGIGKNIQYF.

This clone has only one observation. The chain carries TRBV3-1 (or the pseudogene TRBV3-2) and TRBJ2-7; TRBD1 agrees at 7 bases. V shed 6 bases and J 5 bases; nucleotides not matched to a gene: 7. The CDR3 length is 13 residues. Germline V gene data show CDR1 as LGHDT and CDR2 as YNNKEL (reference sequence). The CDR3 DNA reads TGTGCCAGCAGAACGACAGGGATGCACGAGCAGTACTTC. Protein product: CASRTTGMHEQYF.

J is TRBJ2-6 and V is TRBV27, with 7 bases matching TRBD1. J lost 4 bases, V lost 7 bases, and 16 bases had no gene match. The CDR3 loop spans 18 amino acids. The germline V gene encodes CDR1 MNHEY and CDR2 SMNVEV (reference sequence). CDR3 protein: CASTRIRTGDAGANVLTF. The DNA of the CDR3 is TGTGCCAGCACCCGTATCAGGACAGGTGATGCCGGGGCCAACGTCCTGACTTTC.

This chain joins TRBV25-1 and TRBJ2-1; tentative D call: TRBD1 (5 bases). V was cut by 2 bases and J by 0 bases, with 14 bases left in between. CDR1 is MGHDK and CDR2 is SYGVNS in the germline V gene. This CDR3 is 17 amino acids long. The CDR3 DNA reads as TGTGCCAGCAGTGAACCGGACACCCTCAGCTCCTACAATGAGCAGTTCTTC. Amino acids: CASSEPDTLSSYNEQFF.

V is TRBV19 and J is TRBJ1-2, with 8 nucleotides matching TRBD1. CDR1 and CDR2 (germline): LNHDA, SQIVND (reference sequence). J lost 5 bases, V lost 5 bases, and 7 bases had no gene match. The CDR3 has 14 amino acids. The CDR3 region is CASSPRDRLYGYTF. The CDR3 region has the DNA TGTGCCAGTAGTCCCCGGGACAGGTTATATGGCTACACCTTC.

The chain is built from TRBV7-9 and TRBJ2-3; 13 positions match TRBD2. The CDR3 is made up of 18 amino acids. Germline trimming cut 4 bases from V and 6 bases from J; bases unmatched to any gene: 13. Germline CDR1 and CDR2: SEHNR and FQNEAQ (reference sequence). The CDR3 protein is CASSSPPGTSGVWDTQYF. CDR3 coding DNA: TGTGCCAGCAGCTCTCCCCCAGGGACTAGCGGGGTATGGGATACGCAGTATTTT.

This chain joins TRBV5-5 and TRBJ1-1; D not resolved. Germline assignment: CDR1 SGHKS and CDR2 YYEKEE (reference sequence). This CDR3 contains 15 residues. With 6 bases removed from V and 1 base from J, the gap between germline ends came to 16 bases. CDR3 bases: TGTGCCAGCACCAATAAAGAGGTTCCGAACACTGAAGCTTTCTTT. Encoded protein: CASTNKEVPNTEAFF.

The chain has TRBV27 and TRBJ2-3, with D maybe TRBD2 (5 bases). Looked up from germline, CDR1 is MNHEY and CDR2 is SMNVEV (reference sequence). V lost 3 bases to trimming and J lost 2 bases, with 9 bases between them. This CDR3 contains 14 residues. The CDR3 region has the DNA TGTGCCAGCAGTTTGCGAGGGTTCACAGATACGCAGTATTTT. It specifies CASSLRGFTDTQYF.

The chain combines TRBV2 with TRBJ1-5; weak D call: TRBD1 (6 bases). Trimming shortened V by 8 bases and J by 3 bases, and 8 bases separated the two germline ends. Germline-derived CDR1 and CDR2 are SNHLY and FYNNEI. The CDR3 covers 12 residues. The CDR3 DNA sequence: TGTGCCAGCGGGACACCCAATCAGCCCCAGCATTTT. This sequence encodes CASGTPNQPQHF. Together with reference TRBV2 and TRBJ1-5, the CDR3 gives the full variable domain: EPEVTQTPSHQVTQMGQEVILRCVPISNHLYFYWYRQILGQKVEFLVSFYNNEISEKSEIFDDQFSVERPDGSNFTLKIRSTKLEDSAMYFCASGTPNQPQHFGDGTRLSIL.

This chain joins TRBV19 and TRBJ2-1, with a tentative D call TRBD1 (8 bases). Germline CDR1 LNHDA, CDR2 SQIVND (reference sequence). Trimming shortened V by 5 bases and J by 8 bases, and 16 bases separated the two germline ends. This CDR3 contains 14 residues. The CDR3, as DNA: TGTGCCAGTAGTGTCACAGGGGGAGGGGATGAGCAGTTCTTC. Its protein is CASSVTGGGDEQFF.

V gene TRBV6-5 combines with J gene TRBJ1-1; tentative D call: TRBD1 (6 bases). The CDR3 totals 14 residues. In germline, CDR1 is MNHEY, CDR2 SVGAGI. V was cut by 8 bases and J by 0 bases, with 13 bases left in between. CDR3 region: CASEKTGLNTEAFF. The CDR3 coding sequence is TGTGCCAGCGAAAAGACAGGATTGAACACTGAAGCTTTCTTT.

The chain employs TRBV9 and TRBJ2-7; TRBD1 matches at 9 bases. The CDR3 length is 14 residues. J gave up 2 bases and V 3 bases, and 3 bases lay outside the gene matches. Germline assignment: CDR1 SGDLS and CDR2 YYNGEE. The CDR3 sequence: CASSAGTGPYEQYF. As DNA, the CDR3 is TGTGCCAGCAGCGCCGGGACAGGGCCCTACGAGCAGTACTTC.

The chain joins TRBV6-2 or TRBV6-3 to TRBJ2-3; 8 bases fit TRBD2. Trimming removed 4 bases from V and 0 bases from J; junction bases left unmatched: 3. Germline V gene data show CDR1 as MNHEY and CDR2 as SVGEGT. The CDR3 contains 15 residues. This CDR3 is CASSSIAGSTDTQYF. DNA for the CDR3: TGTGCCAGCAGTTCCATAGCGGGGAGCACAGATACGCAGTATTTT.

As for this clone: Additional DNA sequences in this sample encode the identical CDR3. The chain uses TRBV19 and TRBJ1-3; no reliable D call. The CDR3 is made up of 14 amino acids. Trimming shortened V by 3 bases and J by 0 bases, and 6 bases separated the two germline ends. Germline V gene lookup returns CDR1 LNHDA and CDR2 SQIVND (reference sequence). The CDR3 sequence is CASSIVSSGNTIYF. CDR3 DNA: TGTGCCAGTAGTATTGTCAGCTCTGGAAACACCATATATTTT.

The chain couples TRBV2 to TRBJ2-1, with D unresolved. CDR1 and CDR2 (germline): SNHLY, FYNNEI. V shed 4 bases and J shed 5 bases, with 6 bases lying between them. The CDR3 is 12 amino acids. CDR3 DNA sequence: TGTGCCAGCAGTGTAGAGGACAATGAGCAGTTCTTC. Its protein is CASSVEDNEQFF. Looking up the rest from reference TRBV2 and TRBJ2-1 gives the full variable domain: EPEVTQTPSHQVTQMGQEVILRCVPISNHLYFYWYRQILGQKVEFLVSFYNNEISEKSEIFDDQFSVERPDGSNFTLKIRSTKLEDSAMYFCASSVEDNEQFFGPGTRLTVL.

The chain employs TRBV6-6 and TRBJ1-1; a possible D gene is TRBD1 (6 bases). V gave up 5 bases and J gave up 0 bases, with 13 bases separating them. The CDR3 sequence is 15 residues long. CDR1 is MNHNY, CDR2 SVGAGI, per germline (reference sequence). The CDR3 DNA sequence: TGTGCCAGCAGTCACGGGGGGGCGATGAACACTGAAGCTTTCTTT. Translated: CASSHGGAMNTEAFF.

This chain uses TRBV2 with TRBJ2-7; the D gene is possibly TRBD2 (5 bases). This CDR3 comprises 14 residues. Germline V gene lookup returns CDR1 SNHLY and CDR2 FYNNEI. The germline V and J ends were trimmed by 8 bases and 2 bases, with 16 bases remaining between them. CDR3 sequence (DNA): TGTGCCAGCCACTCCGGGGAGTTTACCTACGAGCAGTACTTC. Protein sequence: CASHSGEFTYEQYF.

V and J are TRBV12-3 or TRBV12-4 and TRBJ2-7; TRBD1 might be the D (6 bases). The CDR3 is 12 amino acids. The ends were cut back, 6 bases at V and 4 bases at J, with 10 bases in the middle. This CDR3 is CASSPRGYEQYF. The CDR3 DNA reads TGTGCCAGCAGCCCCAGGGGTTACGAGCAGTACTTC.

This clone came up a few times. V is TRBV13 and J is TRBJ2-5, with TRBD2 matching 12 bases. This CDR3 is 16 amino acids long. Trimming cost V 4 bases and J 4 bases; bases outside gene matches: 7. CDR1 PRHDT and CDR2 FYEKMQ come from the germline V gene (reference sequence). The CDR3 DNA is TGTGCCAGCAGCTCGGGACTAGCGGGCCCGGGAGAGACCCAGTACTTC. It is translated as CASSSGLAGPGETQYF.

The chain employs TRBV5-1 and TRBJ1-1; D not resolved. The germline V and J ends were trimmed by 0 bases and 11 bases, with 17 bases remaining between them. This CDR3 comprises 14 residues. The germline gives CDR1 SGHRS, CDR2 YFSETQ. Here the CDR3 reads CASSLEVGQSSAFF. CDR3 sequence (DNA): TGCGCCAGCAGCTTGGAGGTGGGCCAATCGTCCGCTTTCTTT.

The chain couples TRBV7-2 to TRBJ1-1; a weak D match, TRBD1 (6 bases). CDR3 length equals 16 residues. From germline, CDR1 is SGHTA and CDR2 FQGNSA. Between the trimmed V and J ends, which lost 1 base and 1 base, there was a span of 13 bases. CDR3 nucleotide sequence: TGTGCCAGCAGCTTAGTGTTGGCCAGGGGGAACACTGAAGCTTTCTTT. Translating it yields CASSLVLARGNTEAFF.

V and J are TRBV20-1 and TRBJ2-5; D is unresolved. Trimming left V 4 bases short and J 5 bases short, with 5 bases between. This CDR3 is built from 10 residues. Per germline, CDR1 DFQATT and CDR2 SNEGSKA (reference sequence). CDR3 sequence: CSAMAETQYF. DNA of the CDR3: TGCAGTGCTATGGCTGAGACCCAGTACTTC.

The V call is TRBV5-6, the J call TRBJ2-7, with D tentatively TRBD1 (5 bases). Germline values: CDR1 SGHDT, CDR2 YYEEEE. The CDR3 spans 13 residues. Trimming took off 6 bases at V and 1 base at J, with 11 bases between the two ends. CDR3 region: CASIPPGSYEQYF. The CDR3 region has the DNA TGTGCCAGCATACCCCCAGGGTCCTACGAGCAGTACTTC.

The V gene is TRBV11-3, the J gene TRBJ1-6; weak D call: TRBD1 (5 bases). Trimming left V 2 bases short and J 5 bases short, with 7 bases between. Germline values: CDR1 SGHNT, CDR2 YENEEA. The CDR3 sequence is 14 residues long. The DNA for the CDR3 is TGTGCCAGCAGCTTATCAGGGCATAATTCACCCCTCCACTTT. It yields the protein CASSLSGHNSPLHF.

The chain recombines TRBV13 with TRBJ1-1; maybe TRBD1 (6 bases). CDR3 size: 15 residues. CDR1 is PRHDT, CDR2 FYEKMQ, per germline (reference sequence). Trimming pared 5 bases from V and 8 bases from J, leaving 21 bases between. The CDR3 sequence is CASSQQNRAGVEAFF. The CDR3 DNA sequence: TGTGCCAGCAGCCAACAGAACAGGGCTGGGGTCGAAGCTTTCTTT.

V is TRBV29-1 and J is TRBJ1-5; 7 positions match TRBD1. CDR1 SQVTM and CDR2 ANQGSEA come from the germline V gene. Trimming took 7 bases from V and 6 from J; bases not matched to a gene: 12. The CDR3 is made up of 14 amino acids. CDR3 DNA sequence: TGCAGCGCCTCAGAGGTAGGGGGCTCTCAGCCCCAGCATTTT. Its protein product is CSASEVGGSQPQHF.

The rearrangement joins TRBV14 to TRBJ2-5, with TRBD1 matching over 7 bases. Germline CDR1 reads SGHDN; CDR2 reads FVKESK. CDR3 length equals 15 residues. J was trimmed by 5 bases and V by 2 bases; bases with no gene match: 8. CDR3 loop: CASSQKGAAYETQYF. CDR3 DNA: TGTGCCAGCAGCCAAAAGGGGGCGGCATATGAGACCCAGTACTTC.

V is TRBV11-3 and J is TRBJ2-7, with TRBD1 matching over 8 bases. This CDR3 is 15 amino acids long. The V gene's germline CDR1 is SGHNT and CDR2 YENEEA. Unmatched junction bases numbered 7, after V lost 0 bases and J lost 6 bases. The CDR3 here is CASSLEGRGRCEQYF. DNA for the CDR3: TGTGCCAGCAGCTTAGAGGGCAGGGGGCGGTGCGAGCAGTACTTC.